Listed below are T cell receptor beta chains from one sample, sequenced in a study of siplizumab effects on memory and regulatory T cells. Repertoires were generated with immunoSEQ multiplex PCR, while TCRdb's copy carries only in-frame clones and drops some. Of 55,000 to 70,000 clones in the sample, more than 80% were seen once. Material for sequencing was CD8+ T cells sorted from blood. The receptors here all came from a human donor in good health. Each CDR3 is given without its conserved first and last residue. Rows may omit the clone size; those that give it use once, few, many or a size class.

TRBJ2-3	.	TRBV27	ASSLTSSRTDTQY
TRBJ2-7	.	TRBV7-9	ASSLEDSSYEQY
TRBJ2-5	.	TRBV28	ASRDSQETQY
TRBJ2-7	.	TRBV5-1	ASSLGTSGQYEQY
TRBJ2-7	.	TRBV11-3	ASSLGVGYEQY
TRBJ2-7	.	TRBV19	ASSIDWETGGHEQY
TRBJ2-7	.	TRBV9	ASSASSGNSYEQY
TRBJ2-1	few	TRBV28	ASSPSEGNEQF
TRBJ2-3	once	TRBV25-1	ASSEGALSSTDTQY
TRBJ2-7	.	TRBV6-6	ASSPGGGYEQY
TRBJ1-2	.	TRBV5-5	ASSPDRSGYGYT
TRBJ2-5	.	TRBV5-4	ASTYSGGETQY
TRBJ2-1	.	TRBV15	ATSSLLNEQF
TRBJ1-2	.	TRBV7-9	ASSLGNYGYT
TRBJ2-7	.	TRBV13	ASSDTGAQTYEQY
TRBJ2-1	.	TRBV12-5	ASGPPSAGGVNEQF
TRBJ2-7	.	TRBV5-1	ASSLSSGVTPYEQY
TRBJ2-7	.	TRBV30	AWMPGDSYEQY
TRBJ2-7	.	TRBV7-6	ASSFMGQGNEQY
TRBJ2-3	.	TRBV28	ASRETGSYTDTQY
TRBJ2-3	.	TRBV6-1	ASSPGQGTDTQY
TRBJ2-7	.	TRBV27	ASSANPGNYEQY
TRBJ2-7	.	TRBV4-2	ASQGGDGNEQY
TRBJ2-7	.	TRBV28	ASSLRGTSYEQY
TRBJ2-3	.	TRBV4-1	ASSQENQGYDTQY
TRBJ1-5	.	TRBV15	ATGLPQH
TRBJ2-2	.	TRBV6-5	ASSYTGGAGTGELF
TRBJ2-2	.	TRBV4-1	ASSPRTSSLNTGELF
TRBJ2-1	.	TRBV28	ASSLSGADEQF
TRBJ2-7	.	TRBV12-5	ASGLGTSYEQY
TRBJ1-1	.	TRBV4-1	ASSLSSDLNTEAF
TRBJ1-1	few	TRBV30	AWSAGFEAF
TRBJ2-5	.	TRBV7-9	ASSLAGSQETQY
TRBJ2-2	.	TRBV29-1	SVEREALNTGELF
TRBJ2-5	.	TRBV6-5	ASSSGGLQETQY
TRBJ1-6	.	TRBV6-5	ASSYSNLGALH
TRBJ1-2	.	TRBV29-1	SVPNRGGSYYGYT
TRBJ2-7	.	TRBV27	ASSTSTSGRGEQY
TRBJ2-2	.	TRBV7-3	ASSFSSGRFTGELF
TRBJ2-5	.	TRBV5-6	ASSLRGALTLAQY